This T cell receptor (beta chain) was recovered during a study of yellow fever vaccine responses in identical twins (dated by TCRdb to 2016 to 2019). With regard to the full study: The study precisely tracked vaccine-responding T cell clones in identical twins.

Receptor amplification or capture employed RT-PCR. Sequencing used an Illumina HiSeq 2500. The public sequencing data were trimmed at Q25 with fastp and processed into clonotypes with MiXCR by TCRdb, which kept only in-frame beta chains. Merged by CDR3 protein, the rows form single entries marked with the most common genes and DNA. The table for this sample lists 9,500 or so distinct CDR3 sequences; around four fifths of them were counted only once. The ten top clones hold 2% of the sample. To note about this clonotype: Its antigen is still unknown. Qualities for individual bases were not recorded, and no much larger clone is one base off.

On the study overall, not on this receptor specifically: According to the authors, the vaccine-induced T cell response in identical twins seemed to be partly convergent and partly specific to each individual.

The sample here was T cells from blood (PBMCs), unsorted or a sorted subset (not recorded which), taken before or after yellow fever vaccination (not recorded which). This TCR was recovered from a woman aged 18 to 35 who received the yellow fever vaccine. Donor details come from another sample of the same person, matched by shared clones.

The nucleotide sequence reads as follows: TGTGCCAGCTCCCCGGGGTGGTCTACAGATACGCAGTATTTT. It encodes CASSPGWSTDTQYF. This receptor chain uses TRBV18 and TRBJ2-3; TRBD2 is perhaps the D gene, given 5 matching bases. CDR1 and CDR2, looked up from the germline V gene, are KGHSH and LQKENI. V loses 6 bases, J loses 3 bases, and the germline ends lie 13 bases apart. Taken from cysteine to phenylalanine, the CDR3 has 14 residues. Only CDR3 DNA remains: 42 bases, in frame from the first base.